These T cell receptor beta chains were read from a single sample in a study of beta chain features in type 1 diabetes. Only in-frame clones appear in the TCRdb table, and some are missing; sequencing was by immunoSEQ multiplex PCR. The repertoire holds 550,000 to 850,000 clones, roughly 13% seen once, with about 0.02% in the top ten. Material: naive CD4+ T cells from blood. The source is a man aged 18 to 30 with type 1 diabetes. CDR3s include the opening cysteine and the closing phenylalanine or tryptophan. The order of the fields is J gene, V gene, D gene, clone size, CDR3 DNA, CDR3 protein. The D gene is left open where the match is weak. Size is omitted from some rows. Given values are once, few, many or a class for expanded clones.

>TRBJ2-3|TRBV10-3|TRBD2|few
TGTGCCATACTAGCGGGAGGCACAGATACGCAGTATTTT
CAILAGGTDTQYF
>TRBJ1-2|TRBV29-1|NA|NA
TGCAGCGTTGGTGGGAGGTTGAGCTATGGCTACACCTTC
CSVGGRLSYGYTF
>TRBJ2-7|TRBV5-4|TRBD2|NA
TGTGCCAGCAGCTTTCTTACTAGCGGGTCTGTCGAGCAGTACTTC
CASSFLTSGSVEQYF
>TRBJ2-1|TRBV28|TRBD2|NA
TGTGCCAGCAGTCCCCGGACTAGCTCCTACAATGAGCAGTTCTTC
CASSPRTSSYNEQFF
>TRBJ2-6|TRBV5-4|NA|NA
TGTGCCAGCAGCGGGGGCGGGAGCTCTGGGGCCAACGTCCTGACTTTC
CASSGGGSSGANVLTF
>TRBJ2-7|TRBV5-6|NA|NA
TGTGCCAGCAGCTTAGGAGATAAGAGCTCCTACGAGCAGTACTTC
CASSLGDKSSYEQYF
>TRBJ2-2|TRBV29-1|NA|NA
TGCAGCGTTGAACAGGTTAACACCGGGGAGCTGTTTTTT
CSVEQVNTGELFF
>TRBJ2-7|TRBV7-6|TRBD1|few
TGTGCCAGCAGCTTCGGGACAGCTTCCTACGAGCAGTACTTC
CASSFGTASYEQYF
>TRBJ1-6|TRBV11-2|NA|NA
TGTGCCAGCAGCTTAGATGGGCAGCTCTATAATTCACCCCTCCACTTT
CASSLDGQLYNSPLHF
>TRBJ2-1|TRBV28|NA|NA
TGTGCCAGCAGCCCTTCGCCCTCCTACAATGAGCAGTTCTTC
CASSPSPSYNEQFF
>TRBJ1-5|TRBV2|NA|few
TGTGCCAGCAGTGAAATCCCCCAGGGTGGAGGCAATCAGCCCCAGCATTTT
CASSEIPQGGGNQPQHF
>TRBJ2-7|TRBV11-1|NA|few
TGTGCCAGCAGCTTGCCCGGGAATCCCTACGAGCAGTACTTC
CASSLPGNPYEQYF
>TRBJ1-5|TRBV15|TRBD1|few
TGTGCCACCGCAGGGACAGGGGGCAATCAGCCCCAGCATTTT
CATAGTGGNQPQHF
>TRBJ2-7|TRBV10-3|NA|few
TGTGCCATCAGTGAGTCGACCCACCTGGGATACGAGCAGTACTTC
CAISESTHLGYEQYF
>TRBJ1-2|TRBV7-2|NA|NA
TGTGCCAGCAGCTCTATAGTGGGTGGCTACACCTTC
CASSSIVGGYTF
>TRBJ1-1|TRBV7-8|NA|few
TGTGCCAGCAGCTTGGAATCCAGAGGCACTGAAGCTTTCTTT
CASSLESRGTEAFF
>TRBJ1-4|TRBV20-1|NA|few
TGCAGTGCTAAATATAATGAAAAACTGTTTTTT
CSAKYNEKLFF